One T cell receptor beta chain is described in this entry. Its specificity is unknown. This record comes from a study of T cell repertoires in cytomegalovirus infection. Using its own MiXCR run on the reads, TCRdb lists one record per CDR3 protein. The data contain about 920,000 distinct CDR3 sequences, roughly 31% of them singletons. CDR1 is MNHEY and CDR2 is SMNVEV in the germline V gene (reference sequence). The CDR3 is made up of 13 amino acids. Trimming cost V 7 bases and J 11 bases, with 15 bases left between them. The chain uses TRBV27 and TRBJ1-6; possible D gene TRBD1, 5 bases. This specimen was cultured CD8+ T cells from PBMCs, taken from culture after CMV antigen stimulation. The TCR comes from a human donor in good health (CMV status not recorded). Some clones in this sample may be carry-over from other donors' samples. The CDR3 sequence is CASTLGGGTPLHF. The DNA of the CDR3 is TGTGCCAGCACCCTCGGGGGTGGGACACCCCTCCACTTT.